These T cell receptor beta chains were read from a single sample in a study of blood T cell repertoires in COVID-19. Sequencing used immunoSEQ multiplex PCR; TCRdb keeps in-frame clones, though not all of them. The sample consists of about 300,000 clones, 85% of them appearing once. The sample taken for sequencing was peripheral blood. All receptors come from a human donor in a cohort sampled during active COVID-19. The CDR3 runs from the conserved cysteine through the conserved F or W. Fields, in order: J gene, V gene, D gene, CDR3 length, clone size, CDR3 DNA, CDR3 protein. A D gene is named only where the DNA matches it firmly. Only part of the rows carry a size: once, few, many, or a class if the clone is expanded.

J: TRBJ1-3; V: TRBV28; D: TRBD1; length: 16; size: -; DNA: TGTGCCAGCAGTGGGACAGGGGAACCGTCGGGAAACACCATATATTTT; CDR3: CASSGTGEPSGNTIYF
J: TRBJ2-7; V: TRBV7-9; D: TRBD2; length: 16; size: -; DNA: TGTGCCAGCAGCCAGTTTGGGGAGCGGGATGGCTACGAGCAGTACTTC; CDR3: CASSQFGERDGYEQYF
J: TRBJ2-2; V: TRBV28; D: -; length: 16; size: -; DNA: TGTGCCAGCAGTTTAAGTCAGAACGCGAACACCGGGGAGCTGTTTTTT; CDR3: CASSLSQNANTGELFF
J: TRBJ2-7; V: TRBV5-1; D: TRBD2; length: 16; size: few; DNA: TGCGCCAGCAGCTTAGACCTAGCGGGAGGTCCCTACGAGCAGTACTTC; CDR3: CASSLDLAGGPYEQYF
J: TRBJ2-7; V: TRBV28; D: TRBD2; length: 14; size: once; DNA: TGTGCCAGCAGCGGACTAGCGGGAGTTCACGAGCAGTACTTC; CDR3: CASSGLAGVHEQYF
J: TRBJ2-1; V: TRBV4-2; D: -; length: 13; size: once; DNA: TGTGCCAGCAGCCAAGAGAATAGCGATGAGCAGTTCTTC; CDR3: CASSQENSDEQFF
J: TRBJ2-7; V: TRBV11-2; D: -; length: 13; size: -; DNA: TGTGCCAGCAGAAGAACTCAGGGGTACGAGCAGTACTTC; CDR3: CASRRTQGYEQYF
J: TRBJ1-2; V: TRBV5-1; D: TRBD1; length: 15; size: -; DNA: TGCGCCAGCAGTCCCGGAGACAGGGGAGGCTATGGCTACACCTTC; CDR3: CASSPGDRGGYGYTF
J: TRBJ1-2; V: TRBV6-2/TRBV6-3; D: -; length: 12; size: -; DNA: TGTGCCAGCAGCAATAACAGGAACGGCTACACCTTC; CDR3: CASSNNRNGYTF
J: TRBJ1-3; V: TRBV6-5; D: -; length: 15; size: few; DNA: TGTGCCGATCCAGGGCGCAACAGGGAGGGAAACACCATATATTTT; CDR3: CADPGRNREGNTIYF
J: TRBJ2-7; V: TRBV6-5; D: -; length: 15; size: -; DNA: TGTGCCAGCAGTTTTGGCGGGACGGGGAAGTCGGAGCAGTACTTC; CDR3: CASSFGGTGKSEQYF
J: TRBJ1-2; V: TRBV21-1; D: -; length: 14; size: -; DNA: TGTGCCAGTCCAAGGACAGGGGGGGCCTATGGCTACACCTTC; CDR3: CASPRTGGAYGYTF
J: TRBJ1-4; V: TRBV4-3; D: TRBD1; length: 14; size: once; DNA: TGCGCCAGCAGCCATGACAGGGGCCGGGAAAAACTGTTTTTT; CDR3: CASSHDRGREKLFF
J: TRBJ1-2; V: TRBV7-9; D: TRBD1; length: 14; size: -; DNA: TGTGCCAGCAGCCCTTGGACAGGGACTGAAGGCTACACCTTC; CDR3: CASSPWTGTEGYTF
J: TRBJ2-1; V: TRBV7-9; D: TRBD2; length: 17; size: -; DNA: TGTGCCAGCAGCTTAGAGGGCGGACTAGCGGGCCTAATCCAGCAGTTCTTC; CDR3: CASSLEGGLAGLIQQFF
J: TRBJ1-1; V: TRBV3-1/TRBV3-2; D: -; length: 11; size: -; DNA: TGTGCCAGCACTACGAACACTGAAGCTTTCTTT; CDR3: CASTTNTEAFF
J: TRBJ2-4; V: TRBV2; D: TRBD2; length: 12; size: -; DNA: TGTGCCAGCAGAGCGGGGCCAGATATTCAGTACTTC; CDR3: CASRAGPDIQYF
J: TRBJ2-1; V: TRBV7-3; D: TRBD2; length: 17; size: -; DNA: TGTGCCAGCAGACTAGCGGGAGGCCCGACCTCCTACAATGAGCAGTTCTTC; CDR3: CASRLAGGPTSYNEQFF
J: TRBJ1-6; V: TRBV5-1; D: TRBD1; length: 17; size: -; DNA: TGCGCCAGCAGCTTGCGCCCGGGACAGGGGATGAATTCACCCCTCCACTTT; CDR3: CASSLRPGQGMNSPLHF
J: TRBJ2-7; V: TRBV29-1; D: -; length: 12; size: once; DNA: TGCAGCGTTGAAATCCCTTACAACGAGCAGTACTTC; CDR3: CSVEIPYNEQYF
J: TRBJ2-1; V: TRBV4-3; D: -; length: 13; size: once; DNA: TGCGCCAGCAGCCAAGCGGGGAGGCGTGAGCAGTTCTTC; CDR3: CASSQAGRREQFF
J: TRBJ1-2; V: TRBV28; D: -; length: 13; size: -; DNA: TGTGCCTCCTCACCGGGGCGGGAAAATGGCTACACCTTC; CDR3: CASSPGRENGYTF
J: TRBJ1-3; V: TRBV4-1; D: TRBD1; length: 18; size: few; DNA: TGCGCCAGCAGCTACCTGCCGACAGGGGGAAGCTCTGGAAACACCATATATTTT; CDR3: CASSYLPTGGSSGNTIYF
J: TRBJ2-3; V: TRBV7-3; D: -; length: 14; size: -; DNA: TGTGCCAGCAGCTTAGGATCGAGGCCGGATACGCAGTATTTT; CDR3: CASSLGSRPDTQYF
J: TRBJ1-2; V: TRBV7-8; D: -; length: 16; size: -; DNA: TGTGCCAGCAGCTTAAAGGGAGCGGGGACTGCCTATGGCTACACCTTC; CDR3: CASSLKGAGTAYGYTF
J: TRBJ2-7; V: TRBV27; D: TRBD2; length: 15; size: -; DNA: TGTGCCAGCAGTGCCGGACTAGCGGGAACCTACGAGCAGTACTTC; CDR3: CASSAGLAGTYEQYF
J: TRBJ2-3; V: TRBV18; D: -; length: 15; size: -; DNA: TGTGCCAGCTCCCCAAGGGCAGGGCGGACAGATACGCAGTATTTT; CDR3: CASSPRAGRTDTQYF
J: TRBJ2-5; V: TRBV29-1; D: TRBD1; length: 15; size: -; DNA: TGCAGCGTCTCGGGCATGGACAGGATTCAAGAGACCCAGTACTTC; CDR3: CSVSGMDRIQETQYF
J: TRBJ2-7; V: TRBV19; D: -; length: 13; size: -; DNA: TGTGCCACTGCGGAGTTCCTCTCCTACGAGCAGTACTTC; CDR3: CATAEFLSYEQYF
J: TRBJ2-3; V: TRBV9; D: -; length: 12; size: -; DNA: TGTGCCAGCAGCCCCTCACAAAATACGCAGTATTTT; CDR3: CASSPSQNTQYF
J: TRBJ2-2; V: TRBV29-1; D: TRBD1; length: 17; size: -; DNA: TGCAGCGCTGGATCCGTATTACAGGGGGCGACCGCCGGGGAGCTGTTTTTT; CDR3: CSAGSVLQGATAGELFF
J: TRBJ1-1; V: TRBV5-1; D: TRBD1; length: 12; size: -; DNA: TGCGCCAGCAGCCCGGGACAGACTGAAGCTTTCTTT; CDR3: CASSPGQTEAFF
J: TRBJ1-4; V: TRBV7-9; D: TRBD1; length: 15; size: few; DNA: TGTGCCAGCACCCAAGGACTGGGACAGGGTAAAAAACTGTTTTTT; CDR3: CASTQGLGQGKKLFF
J: TRBJ2-1; V: TRBV18; D: -; length: 12; size: -; DNA: TGTGCCAGCTCACCTGCGGGACTCCAGCCGTTCTTC; CDR3: CASSPAGLQPFF
J: TRBJ2-7; V: TRBV28; D: TRBD2; length: 14; size: -; DNA: TGTGCCAGCCTAGCGGGAGGGTCCCCCTACGAGCAGTACTTC; CDR3: CASLAGGSPYEQYF
J: TRBJ1-2; V: TRBV10-2; D: TRBD1; length: 15; size: -; DNA: TGCGCCAGCAGGGAGGGACAGGGGGCTGACTATGGCTACACCTTC; CDR3: CASREGQGADYGYTF
J: TRBJ1-2; V: TRBV27; D: -; length: 13; size: few; DNA: TGTGCCAGCAGTTTGCAGGGGAGCTATGGCTACACCTTC; CDR3: CASSLQGSYGYTF
J: TRBJ1-4; V: TRBV6-5; D: -; length: 14; size: -; DNA: TGTGCCAGCAGTTACAGACCCGAGGATGAAAAACTGTTTTTT; CDR3: CASSYRPEDEKLFF
J: TRBJ1-2; V: TRBV28; D: -; length: 15; size: -; DNA: TGTGCCAGCAGAGGGCAGCGGGGGAGGTGGGATGGCTACACCTTC; CDR3: CASRGQRGRWDGYTF
J: TRBJ1-6; V: TRBV28; D: -; length: 15; size: -; DNA: TGTGCCAGCAGTTACGTCAGCAGGGTGAATTCACCCCTCCACTTT; CDR3: CASSYVSRVNSPLHF
J: TRBJ2-1; V: TRBV2; D: -; length: 13; size: -; DNA: TGTGCCAGCAGTTTGTTTCTCTACAATGAGCAGTTCTTC; CDR3: CASSLFLYNEQFF
J: TRBJ2-2; V: TRBV7-9; D: -; length: 14; size: -; DNA: TGTGCCAGCAGCTTAACTTCAACCACCGGGGAGCTGTTTTTT; CDR3: CASSLTSTTGELFF